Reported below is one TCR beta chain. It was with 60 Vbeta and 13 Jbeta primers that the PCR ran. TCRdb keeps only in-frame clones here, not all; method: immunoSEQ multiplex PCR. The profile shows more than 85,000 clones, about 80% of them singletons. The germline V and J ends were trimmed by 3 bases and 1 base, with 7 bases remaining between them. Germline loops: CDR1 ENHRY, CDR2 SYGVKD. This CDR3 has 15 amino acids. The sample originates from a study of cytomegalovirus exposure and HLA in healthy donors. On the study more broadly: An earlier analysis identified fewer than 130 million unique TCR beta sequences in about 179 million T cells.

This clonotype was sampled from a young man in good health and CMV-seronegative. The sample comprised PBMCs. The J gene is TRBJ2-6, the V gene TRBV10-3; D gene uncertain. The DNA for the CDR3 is TGTGCCATCAGTGACAGTGGTTCTGGGGCCAACGTCCTGACTTTC. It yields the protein CAISDSGSGANVLTF.